This T cell receptor beta chain originates from a study of cytomegalovirus exposure and HLA in healthy donors (dated by TCRdb to 2015 to 2018). For context, the study as a whole: In an earlier analysis of some 610 of the donors, 276 Gb of sequence data and some 120 million unique TCR beta sequences from 180 million or so T cells were reported. Roughly 320 gigabases of sequencing data and 70 million to 100 million unique TCR sequences made up an early release that covered approximately 650 HLA-typed donors. Among the roughly 400 genotyped donors, more than 70% belonged to the genetic ancestry cluster associated with self-reported Caucasian donors. The aim of the study was to test whether cataloging public T cell receptors could identify signatures of past pathogen exposure. The study profiled the T cell repertoires of fewer than 850 subjects by immunosequencing and related them to cytomegalovirus serostatus. In addition to the first cohort of approximately 650 subjects, a separate validation cohort of approximately 110 different subjects was used. To predict cytomegalovirus infection status, the study brought together high-throughput TCR immunosequencing, statistical association of individual TCRs with disease status, and machine learning. A later analysis re-analyzed previously published TCR beta repertoires from roughly 630 donors and added high-resolution HLA genotyping to study TCR occurrence patterns. Rather than using new phenotypic data, the later analysis identified candidate immune exposures from TCR beta sequences and from how often those sequences occurred across donors. In an earlier analysis of 587 of the donors, high-throughput TCR beta sequencing was used to judge whether each TCR beta V gene segment behaved as functional or pseudogenic. Donor age, sex, ethnicity and CMV serostatus were compiled alongside the repertoire data. In a later genetic analysis, genome-wide SNP genotypes for about three fifths of the roughly 670 donors were used, and that subset was treated as a discovery cohort. Every discovery cohort repertoire had been produced on one sequencing platform. Class I and class II HLA loci were covered by the typing at four-digit resolution. Typing coverage varied by locus: roughly 629-640 donors for A, B, C, DRB1 and DQB1; under 550 for DQA1; 600 to 610 for DPA1; 400 to 480 for DPB1. Roughly five DR-DQ haplotypes were treated as single units for association and clustering because of strong linkage in the cohort. Across roughly 420 genotyped donors of the cohort, an average of about 250,000 unique TCR beta nucleotide sequences per donor were sequenced, and roughly 17% of those sequences were non-productive. Broader findings and caveats from the paper: When HLA alleles, especially DR and DQ, strongly co-occurred, TCR associations were difficult to assign to individual alleles. A further reported finding was that TCR beta sequences accurately predicted the HLA-A and HLA-B alleles for most subjects in the first cohort. The classifier was reported to diagnose cytomegalovirus status with high specificity and sensitivity in both the original cohort and the validation cohort. V-gene and J-gene trimming of TCR beta chains was associated with a missense DCLRE1C variant in a later genetic analysis, and the association was replicated in an independent cohort. According to the authors, the approach could potentially be generalized to other disease states and immunological phenotypes. Most TCR sequences were observed very rarely across donors, whereas some public TCRs were present in many individuals. Some IMGT-functional V segments, including TRBV6-2 and TRBV6-3, could not be told apart with the 87-base-pair reads, so those segments were excluded. In this cohort, only TCR beta chains were sequenced, and detectable features were limited by the absence of alpha or paired-chain data. In an earlier analysis of a few hundred of the donors, most TCR beta V segments were observed in productive rearrangements about 87% or about 30% of the time, broadly matching IMGT annotations. Correlated functional status among segregating V segments might reflect linkage disequilibrium, but an unknown experimental factor could not be ruled out. The study listed 170 or so TCR beta chains as associated with cytomegalovirus. In vitro tests confirmed that a few of the cytomegalovirus-associated TCR beta chains recognize cytomegalovirus antigens. Sequencing depth was assumed to be roughly uniform across donors in the presence/absence analyses, though that assumption may not hold. A later analysis reported that several top co-occurrence clusters appeared linked to parvovirus B19, influenza, CMV and Epstein-Barr virus. A group of highly shared sequence variants was considered likely to be a technical artifact of the sequencing pipeline. At a false discovery rate of 0.05, a later analysis linked 15,000 to 20,000 TCR beta sequences to specific HLA alleles. Because HLA typing was missing for some donors at each locus, association tests included only the typed subset. In a later analysis, HLA-associated TCR beta chains showed more clonal expansion and lower generation probabilities than non-associated chains that were equally common. Compared with the approximately 710-donor mean, donors in an Asian-associated ancestry cluster had fewer N-insertions in productive TCRs, according to a later genetic analysis. A later analysis found that most CMV-associated TCR beta chains appeared HLA-restricted, with HLA associations seemingly driven largely by CMV exposure. Because counts were too low, about 17 rarely observed V segments, including chromosome 9 orphons, were excluded from the earlier analysis of 587 of the donors. A later analysis found that TCR association rates varied across HLA loci, with DRB1 alleles showing the most associated TCRs and HLA-C alleles the fewest. CMV serostatus was the only immune exposure information available for the cohort.

Comments on this clone: Its antigen is not yet known. Base qualities are not provided; no much larger clone lies one nucleotide away.

The cohort comprised 666 healthy bone marrow donors. All cohort members were sampled while nominally healthy, although unrecorded immune exposures were likely present. The donor was CMV seropositive and was included in the group of around 300 seropositive cohort members. A peripheral blood sample was collected from each donor, and TCR beta sequencing was performed on peripheral blood mononuclear cells. Genomic DNA was extracted from the blood cell samples with the Qiagen DNeasy Blood Extraction Kit. Library preparation employed the immunoSEQ multiplex PCR assay. The multiplex PCR relied on a mix of 60 forward primers for TCR Vbeta segments and 13 reverse primers for TCR Jbeta segments. The CDR3 region of rearranged TCR beta genes was amplified from genomic DNA with a multiplex PCR assay. The amplified TCR beta libraries were sequenced on the Illumina HiSeq System as 87-base-pair reads. In the source study's methods: Across the roughly 640 repertoires, a later analysis counted roughly 84 million unique TCR beta chains, roughly 11 million of which were shared by at least two donors. A nearest-neighbor algorithm error-corrected the raw reads and collapsed the reads into unique sequences, merging closely related sequences to remove PCR and sequencing errors. CDR3 sequences were aligned to IMGT reference sequences to assign V, D and J gene segments. For a sequence to be retained, a match of at least six nucleotides to both a V gene segment and a J gene segment was required. Rearrangements were called productive when the CDR3 lacked stop codons and stayed in frame with V and J; all others were non-productive. CDR3 was defined by IMGT convention, running from the second conserved V-encoded cysteine to the conserved J-encoded phenylalanine. In an earlier analysis of roughly 580 of the donors, sequences lacking an unambiguous match to a single V gene segment were excluded. In an earlier analysis of approximately 590 of the donors, a V segment was called functional when productive rearrangements were above 56.7%, and segregating when the standard deviation between donors exceeded 5%. A statistical classification framework was built for diagnosing cytomegalovirus status from the catalog of TCR beta chain sequences. In a later analysis, TCR nucleotide sequences were compared against IMGT/GENE-DB human TR gene sequences so that V and J genes could be assigned. A later analysis assigned CDR3 sequences and most-parsimonious VDJ recombination scenarios with the TCRdist pipeline. In a later analysis, each TCR beta chain was defined by its CDR3 amino acid sequence together with its V-gene family, and reads without a unique V-gene family were excluded. As a way to deal with suspected cross-contamination and a sequencing artifact, a later analysis dropped 500 to 700 nucleotide sequences that were highly shared and had low generation probability. In a later analysis, a clonal expansion index for each public chain was calculated from normalized within-repertoire ranks of inferred template counts. In a later analysis, generation probabilities were computed using a VDJ recombination model fitted to out-of-frame rearrangements, and the results were checked against IGoR. In a later analysis, TCR-TCR, TCR-HLA and TCR-CMV co-occurrence was scored with hypergeometric tests, and a repertoire-size bias correction was applied to TCR pairs. A later analysis estimated false discovery rates by permuting HLA or CMV assignments 20 times. In a later analysis, co-occurring TCRs were grouped using DBSCAN, and TCRdist sequence similarity was added for clustering within HLA-allele-positive subsets. For co-occurrence clustering, repertoires with fewer than 30,000 or more than 120,000 public chains were excluded, along with a handful of repertoires with anomalous nucleotide sharing. Sourced from immuneACCESS, this table was stored by TCRdb with only in-frame sequences that have V and J called. A share of the clones is absent; for the studies checked, an unresolved V gene accounts for under half, and the remainder has no known explanation. V and J calls and clone size are as listed in that table; D and trimming were resolved from the DNA. Counted in this sample were about 96,000 clones; 60% to 75% of them appeared once. 2.5% to 3.5% of the sample is held by the ten biggest clonotypes.

Looking up the germline V gene yields CDR1 MDHEN and CDR2 SYDVKM. The CDR3 spans 12 residues, from the cysteine through the phenylalanine. Only CDR3 DNA remains: 36 bases, in frame from the first base. The trim is 7 bases for V and 3 bases for J, with a gap of 9 bases between the germline ends. Input material: PBMCs. This TCR was sampled from a female donor in good health and CMV-seropositive. The sequence is built from TRBV28 and TRBJ2-5, with TRBD2 perhaps the D gene, on 5 matching bases. The CDR3 has the sequence CASMTGKETQYF. The bases read TGTGCCAGCATGACGGGGAAAGAGACCCAGTACTTC. This CDR3, with the reference TRBV28 and TRBJ2-5 proteins standing in past its ends, gives the full variable domain DVKVTQSSRYLVKRTGEKVFLECVQDMDHENMFWYRQDPGLGLRLIYFSYDVKMKEKGDIPEGYSVSREKKERFSLILESASTNQTSMYLCASMTGKETQYFGPGTRLLVL.